This T cell receptor beta chain was obtained from a study of T cell repertoires in cytomegalovirus infection. Between the trimmed V and J ends, which lost 3 bases and 7 bases, there was a span of 16 bases. Germline V CDR1 and CDR2: SEHNR, FQNEAQ (reference sequence). The CDR3 totals 16 residues. Findings and limits, study-wide: Ex vivo, HLA-C-restricted CMV-specific TCR beta clonotypes prevailed over the rest of the response.

TCRdb used MiXCR to reprocess the reads, holding one entry per CDR3 protein. The data show under 200,000 distinct CDR3 sequences, roughly 9% seen once. This clonotype showed up many times. Its matching antigen is unknown. The material sequenced was PBMCs. The chain has TRBV7-9 and TRBJ1-6; maybe TRBD1 (6 bases). This TCR was recovered from a human donor in good health (CMV status not recorded). Some clones in this sample may be carry-over from other donors' samples. The CDR3 region has the DNA TGTGCCAGCAGCTTGCCACAGGGTGTAGGGAATTCACCCCTCCACTTT. The encoded protein is CASSLPQGVGNSPLHF.